One T cell receptor (beta chain) is described in this entry. This clonotype was counted ten times or more. Its antigen remains undetermined. There are no base qualities to consult, and no much larger clone falls within one base. The data are from a study of neurological immune-mediated disorders (dated by TCRdb to the late 2010s). Background for the entire study: The study compared peripheral blood TCR-beta repertoires of HTLV-I-associated myelopathy (HAM/TSP) patients, multiple sclerosis patients and healthy controls using UMI-based sequencing. The cohort comprised roughly 65 subjects: roughly 15 HAM/TSP patients, 35 or so multiple sclerosis patients and about 20 healthy controls. The 106 TCR-beta libraries covered PBMC samples along with longitudinal samples, technical triplicates, and paired sorted CD4+ and CD8+ T-cell subsets. Each longitudinal HAM/TSP and healthy donor was sampled at 3 time-points spaced at 3-40 month intervals.

Spanning cysteine to phenylalanine, the CDR3 consists of 15 amino acids. Just CDR3 DNA is preserved here, 45 bases in frame from base 1. Relative to germline, V is missing 0 bases and J is missing 3 bases, with 7 bases of the junction outside any gene match. From the germline V gene (reference sequence), CDR1 is DFQATT and CDR2 is SNEGSKA. The time point label, read with the paper, signifies: longitudinal time-point 3. The healthy controls were volunteers from blood banks in Maryland, USA. Libraries from unsorted PBMCs were made from 2 million PBMCs kept in RNAlater at -80 degrees C until RNA extraction. Peripheral blood was subjected to Ficoll-Hypaque density gradient centrifugation to isolate PBMCs, which were then cryopreserved in liquid nitrogen. cDNA synthesis used template-switch 5'RACE with a primer carrying a 10-nucleotide random unique molecular identifier tagging each TCR transcript. Every sequencing run covered 15-18 subjects and yielded more than 170 million TCR-beta sequences. The RNeasy kit was used for extraction of total RNA. TCR-beta VDJ regions were amplified with primers for the TCR constant region and the 5'RACE anchor, using the KAPA Real-time Library Amplification kit. A first PCR added sample indexes and Illumina adaptors, after which a second PCR increased the library yield. After Ampure bead purification, the TCR product of roughly 650 bp was size-selected on a 2% E-gel SizeSelection system. Before pooling, library quality was checked on a Bioanalyzer, concentration was measured with Qubit, and libraries were quantified with the Kapa Library Quantification kit. Paired-end 2 x 150 bp sequencing of the libraries was performed on an Illumina HiSeq 2500. To increase sequence diversity, roughly 25-31% phiX was spiked into each library pool. The paper's processing steps were these. Quality-filtered reads were processed with the UMI-based MiGEC pipeline, and over 80% of raw TCR sequences were removed by the MiGEC pipeline during error correction. IMGT germline references were used for alignment of VDJ genes, and clonotypes were defined by a unique CDR3 amino acid sequence together with V-J genes. Clonal expansion, Shannon diversity, and CDR3 relatedness (CalcPairwiseDistances, ClusterSamples) were evaluated with VDJtools, and phylogenetic trees were built with CLCbio workbench. Using coefficient-of-variation modelling across technical triplicates, the study counted a clone as expanded if it had at least 8 unique UMIs. The raw public reads went through TCRdb reprocessing: fastp at Q25, MiXCR clone calling, in-frame beta chains kept. Each record represents a unique CDR3 protein, reported with the most common genes and DNA among its rows. The authors' filters were not applied to this entry. In all, the sample holds about 49,000 distinct CDR3 sequences, and 8% to 9% of those were seen once. The top ten hold under 2.5% of the sample.

What the authors observed across the whole study: No identical CDR3 amino acid sequences were shared among expanded clones across subjects, suggesting private TCR-beta repertoires in all groups. TCR clonal expansion was highest in HAM/TSP patients and lowest in MS patients, with MS patients falling below even healthy controls.

What was sequenced was PBMCs. This sequence originates from a woman in her thirties or forties in good health. The chain employs TRBV20-1 and TRBJ2-5; TRBD2 agrees with 7 junctional bases. The CDR3 is CSARDAKAGEETQYF. The DNA is as follows: TGCAGTGCTAGAGACGCAAAGGCGGGGGAAGAGACCCAGTACTTC.